This TCR beta chain was identified during a study of blood T cell repertoires in COVID-19. TCRdb's copy holds only in-frame clones and misses some; the assay was immunoSEQ multiplex PCR. The sample lists about 210,000 clones; approximately 81% were seen once. V was clipped by 6 bases and J by 7 bases; unmatched bases: 8. The germline CDR1 and CDR2 sequences are KGHSH and LQKENI. The CDR3 sequence is 14 residues long. This chain connects TRBV18 to TRBJ1-4, with TRBD1 matching over 7 bases. The source of this sequence is a woman aged 45-65 years with acute COVID-19. The sample consisted of PBMCs or T cells enriched from blood (not recorded which). The CDR3 DNA reads as TGTGCCAGCTCTGCCGGGACAGCCTCTGAAAAACTGTTTTTT. It is translated as CASSAGTASEKLFF.